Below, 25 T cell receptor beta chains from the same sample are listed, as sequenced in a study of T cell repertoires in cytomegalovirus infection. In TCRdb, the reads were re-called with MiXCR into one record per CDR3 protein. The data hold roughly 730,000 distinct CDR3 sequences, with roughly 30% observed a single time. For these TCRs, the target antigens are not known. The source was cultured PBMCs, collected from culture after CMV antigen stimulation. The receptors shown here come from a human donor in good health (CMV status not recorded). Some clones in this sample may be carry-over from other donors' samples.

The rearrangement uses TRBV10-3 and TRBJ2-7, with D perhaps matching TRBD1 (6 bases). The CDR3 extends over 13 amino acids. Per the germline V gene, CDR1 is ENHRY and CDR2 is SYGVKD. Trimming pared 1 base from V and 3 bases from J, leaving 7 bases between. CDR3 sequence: CAISELQGYEQYF. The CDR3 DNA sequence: TGTGCCATCAGTGAGTTACAGGGCTACGAGCAGTACTTC.

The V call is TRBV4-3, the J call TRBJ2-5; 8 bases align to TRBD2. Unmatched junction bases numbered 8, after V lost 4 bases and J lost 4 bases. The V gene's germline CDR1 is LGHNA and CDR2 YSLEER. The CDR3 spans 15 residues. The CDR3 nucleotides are TGCGCCAGCAGCCCTCGGGAGGGGCGGGGAGAGACCCAGTACTTC. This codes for CASSPREGRGETQYF.

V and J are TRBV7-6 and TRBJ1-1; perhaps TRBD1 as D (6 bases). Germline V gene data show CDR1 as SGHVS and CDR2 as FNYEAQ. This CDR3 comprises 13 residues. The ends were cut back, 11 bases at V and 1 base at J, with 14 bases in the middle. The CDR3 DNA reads TGTGCCCTCCAGGGACAAACGAACACTGAAGCTTTCTTT. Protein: CALQGQTNTEAFF.

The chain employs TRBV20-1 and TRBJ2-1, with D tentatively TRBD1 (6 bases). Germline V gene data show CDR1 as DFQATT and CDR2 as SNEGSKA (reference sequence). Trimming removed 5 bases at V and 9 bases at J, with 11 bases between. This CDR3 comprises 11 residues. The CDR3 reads CSAPRGGEQFF. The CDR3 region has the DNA TGCAGTGCTCCCCGAGGGGGTGAGCAGTTCTTC.

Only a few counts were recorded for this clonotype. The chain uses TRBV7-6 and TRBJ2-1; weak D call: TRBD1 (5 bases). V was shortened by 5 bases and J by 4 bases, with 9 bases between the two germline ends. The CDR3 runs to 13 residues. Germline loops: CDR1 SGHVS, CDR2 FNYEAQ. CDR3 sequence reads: CASSAREYNEQFF. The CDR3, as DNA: TGTGCCAGCAGCGCCAGGGAATACAATGAGCAGTTCTTC. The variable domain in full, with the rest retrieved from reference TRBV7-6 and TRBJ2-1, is GAGVSQSPRYKVTKRGQDVALRCDPISGHVSLYWYRQALGQGPEFLTYFNYEAQQDKSGLPNDRFSAERPEGSISTLTIQRTEQRDSAMYRCASSAREYNEQFFGPGTRLTVL.

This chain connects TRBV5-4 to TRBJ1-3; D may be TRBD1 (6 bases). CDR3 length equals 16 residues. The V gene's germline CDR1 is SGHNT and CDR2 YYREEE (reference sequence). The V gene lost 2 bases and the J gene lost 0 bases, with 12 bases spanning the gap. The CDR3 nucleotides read TGTGCCAGCAGCTTCGGAGGGGGACTCTCTGGAAACACCATATATTTT. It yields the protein CASSFGGGLSGNTIYF. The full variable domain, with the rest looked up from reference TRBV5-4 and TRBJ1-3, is ETGVTQSPTHLIKTRGQQVTLRCSSQSGHNTVSWYQQALGQGPQFIFQYYREEENGRGNFPPRFSGLQFPNYSSELNVNALELDDSALYLCASSFGGGLSGNTIYFGEGSWLTVV.

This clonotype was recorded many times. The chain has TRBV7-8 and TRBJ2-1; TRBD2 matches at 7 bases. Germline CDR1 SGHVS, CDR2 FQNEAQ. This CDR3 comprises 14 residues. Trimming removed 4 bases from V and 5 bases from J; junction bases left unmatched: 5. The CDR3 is CASSSIRGDNEQFF. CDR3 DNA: TGTGCCAGCAGCTCAATACGGGGGGACAATGAGCAGTTCTTC.

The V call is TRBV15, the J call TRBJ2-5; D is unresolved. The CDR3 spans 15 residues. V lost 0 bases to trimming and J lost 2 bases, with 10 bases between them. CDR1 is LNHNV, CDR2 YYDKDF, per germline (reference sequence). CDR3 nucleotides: TGTGCCACCAGCAGAGATCTTGGACCACAAGAGACCCAGTACTTC. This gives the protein CATSRDLGPQETQYF.

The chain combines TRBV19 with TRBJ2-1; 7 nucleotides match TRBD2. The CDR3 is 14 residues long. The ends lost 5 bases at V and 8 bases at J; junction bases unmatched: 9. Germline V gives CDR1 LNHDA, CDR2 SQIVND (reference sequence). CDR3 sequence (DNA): TGTGCCAGTAGTCCCTGGGGGGGTAAGGATGAGCAGTTCTTC. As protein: CASSPWGGKDEQFF.

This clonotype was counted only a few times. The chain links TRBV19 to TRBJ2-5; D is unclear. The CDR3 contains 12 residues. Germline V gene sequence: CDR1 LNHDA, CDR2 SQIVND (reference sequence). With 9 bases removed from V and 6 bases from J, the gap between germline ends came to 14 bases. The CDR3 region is CASRDWTKTQYF. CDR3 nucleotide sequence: TGTGCCAGCAGAGACTGGACGAAGACCCAGTACTTC.

CDR3 sequence: CASSFSLNEQFF. The CDR3 nucleotides read TGTGCCAGCAGCTTTTCCCTCAATGAGCAGTTCTTC. The genes are TRBV5-4 and TRBJ2-1; no clear D gene. Trimming pared 2 bases from V and 6 bases from J, leaving 6 bases between. CDR1 SGHNT and CDR2 YYREEE come from the germline V gene (reference sequence). The CDR3 runs 12 residues.

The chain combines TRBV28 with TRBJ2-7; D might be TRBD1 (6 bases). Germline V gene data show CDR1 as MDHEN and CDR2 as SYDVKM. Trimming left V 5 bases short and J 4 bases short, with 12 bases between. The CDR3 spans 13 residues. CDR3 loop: CASSIRQVYEQYF. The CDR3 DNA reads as TGTGCCAGCAGTATTCGACAGGTTTACGAGCAGTACTTC.

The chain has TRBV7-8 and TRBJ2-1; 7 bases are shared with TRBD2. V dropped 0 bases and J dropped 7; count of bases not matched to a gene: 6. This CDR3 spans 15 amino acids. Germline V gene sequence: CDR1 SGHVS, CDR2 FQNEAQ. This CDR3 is CASSLAWFGRNEQFF. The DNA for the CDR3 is TGTGCCAGCAGCTTAGCTTGGTTCGGGAGGAATGAGCAGTTCTTC.

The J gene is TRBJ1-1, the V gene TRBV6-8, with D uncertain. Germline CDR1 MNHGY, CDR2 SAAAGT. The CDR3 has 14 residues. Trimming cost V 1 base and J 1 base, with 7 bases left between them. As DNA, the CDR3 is TGTGCCAGCAGTTACTTGCGGGGGAACACTGAAGCTTTCTTT. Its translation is CASSYLRGNTEAFF.

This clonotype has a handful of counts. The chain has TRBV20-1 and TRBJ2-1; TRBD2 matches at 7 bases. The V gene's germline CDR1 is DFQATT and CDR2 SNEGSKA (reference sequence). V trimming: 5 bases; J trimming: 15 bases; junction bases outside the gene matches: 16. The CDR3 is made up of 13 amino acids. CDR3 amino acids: CSAGRTRGELGFF. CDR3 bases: TGCAGTGCTGGTAGGACTAGAGGAGAATTGGGGTTCTTC.

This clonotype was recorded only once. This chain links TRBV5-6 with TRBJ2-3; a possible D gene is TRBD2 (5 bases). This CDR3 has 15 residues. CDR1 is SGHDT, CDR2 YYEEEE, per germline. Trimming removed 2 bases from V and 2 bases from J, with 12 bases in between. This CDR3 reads CASSLGSRYTDTQYF. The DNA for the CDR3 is TGTGCCAGCAGCTTAGGGAGCCGCTACACAGATACGCAGTATTTT.

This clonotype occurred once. This chain's CDR3 is CAWTFADSPLHF. CDR3 DNA sequence: TGTGCCTGGACCTTCGCAGATTCACCCCTCCACTTT. This chain joins TRBV30 and TRBJ1-6; D call uncertain. The CDR3 extends over 12 amino acids. Trimming shortened V by 4 bases and J by 8 bases, and 9 bases separated the two germline ends. Germline V CDR1 and CDR2: GTSNPN, SVGIG (reference sequence).

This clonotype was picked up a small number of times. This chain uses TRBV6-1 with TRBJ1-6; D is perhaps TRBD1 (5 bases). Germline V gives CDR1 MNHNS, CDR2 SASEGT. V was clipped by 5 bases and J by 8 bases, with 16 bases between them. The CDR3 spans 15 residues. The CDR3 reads CASSRDRDGDSPLHF. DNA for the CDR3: TGTGCCAGCAGTCGGGACCGGGACGGGGATTCACCCCTCCACTTT.

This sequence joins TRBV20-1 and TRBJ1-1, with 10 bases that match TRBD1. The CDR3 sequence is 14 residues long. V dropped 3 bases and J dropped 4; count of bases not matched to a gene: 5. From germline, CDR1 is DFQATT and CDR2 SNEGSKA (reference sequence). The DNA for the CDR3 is TGCAGTGCTAGTGGGGACAGGGGTAGCACTGAAGCTTTCTTT. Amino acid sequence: CSASGDRGSTEAFF.

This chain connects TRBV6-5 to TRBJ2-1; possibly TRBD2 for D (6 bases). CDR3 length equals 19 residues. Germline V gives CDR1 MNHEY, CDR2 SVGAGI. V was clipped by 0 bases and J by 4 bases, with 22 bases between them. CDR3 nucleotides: TGTGCCAGCAGTTACTCCAGAGCTAGCGCCAGCTCTCTTTACAATGAGCAGTTCTTC. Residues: CASSYSRASASSLYNEQFF.

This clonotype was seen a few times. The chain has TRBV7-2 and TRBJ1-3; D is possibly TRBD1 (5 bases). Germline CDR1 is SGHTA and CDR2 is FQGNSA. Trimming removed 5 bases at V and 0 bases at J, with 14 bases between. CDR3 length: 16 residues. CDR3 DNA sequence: TGTGCCAGCAGCCCCTCCAGGGCCCTCTCTGGAAACACCATATATTTT. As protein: CASSPSRALSGNTIYF.

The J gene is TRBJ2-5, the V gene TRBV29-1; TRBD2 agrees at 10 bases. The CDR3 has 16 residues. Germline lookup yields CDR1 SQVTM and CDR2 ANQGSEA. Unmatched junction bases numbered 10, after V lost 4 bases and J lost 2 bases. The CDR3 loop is CSVGRRSGRIQETQYF. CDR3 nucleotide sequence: TGCAGCGTTGGTCGGCGTAGCGGGAGGATTCAAGAGACCCAGTACTTC.

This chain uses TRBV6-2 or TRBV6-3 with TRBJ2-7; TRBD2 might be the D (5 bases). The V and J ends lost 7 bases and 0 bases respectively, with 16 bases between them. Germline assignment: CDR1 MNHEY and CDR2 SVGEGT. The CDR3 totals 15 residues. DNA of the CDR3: TGTGCCAGCACACCCCGAGGCCGGGGCTCCTACGAGCAGTACTTC. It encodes CASTPRGRGSYEQYF.

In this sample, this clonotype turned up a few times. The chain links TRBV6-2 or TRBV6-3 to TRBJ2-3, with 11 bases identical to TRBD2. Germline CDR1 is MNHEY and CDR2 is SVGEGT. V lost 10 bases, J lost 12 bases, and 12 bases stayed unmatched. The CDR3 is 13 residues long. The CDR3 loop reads CAITRSGRAPQYF. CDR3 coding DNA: TGTGCCATAACCCGTAGCGGGAGGGCCCCCCAGTATTTT.

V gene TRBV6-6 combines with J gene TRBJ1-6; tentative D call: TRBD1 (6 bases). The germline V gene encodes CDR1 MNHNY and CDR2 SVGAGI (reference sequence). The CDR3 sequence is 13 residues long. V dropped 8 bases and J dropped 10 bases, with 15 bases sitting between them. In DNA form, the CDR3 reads TGTGCCAGCTCAACCAGGGGTCGATCACCCCTCCACTTT. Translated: CASSTRGRSPLHF.